These 26 T cell receptor beta chains originate from one sample sequenced in a study of cytomegalovirus exposure and HLA in healthy donors. In the PCR, 60 Vbeta and 13 Jbeta primers were used. Sequencing was performed with immunoSEQ multiplex PCR; in TCRdb, only in-frame clones are kept and a portion is missing. The data show about 44,000 clones, approximately 90% seen once. The sequenced sample was PBMCs. The receptors here all came from a middle-aged woman in good health and CMV-seropositive.

This chain links TRBV11-2 with TRBJ2-5, with 7 positions matching TRBD1. Unmatched junction bases numbered 7, after V lost 7 bases and J lost 2 bases. Germline CDR1 and CDR2: SGHAT and FQNNGV. There are 14 residues in the CDR3. The CDR3 DNA reads TGTGCCAGCACCCTTACAGGGGTACAAGAGACCCAGTACTTC. As protein: CASTLTGVQETQYF.

The chain employs TRBV6-5 and TRBJ1-1; no firm D call. With 7 bases removed from V and 2 bases from J, the gap between germline ends came to 17 bases. Germline CDR1 reads MNHEY; CDR2 reads SVGAGI. The CDR3 totals 15 residues. CDR3 protein: CASNFDRRDNTEAFF. The CDR3 nucleotides are TGTGCCAGCAACTTTGACCGGCGGGATAACACTGAAGCTTTCTTT.

This chain connects TRBV7-2 to TRBJ2-4; maybe TRBD2 (5 bases). Between the trimmed V and J ends, which lost 0 bases and 1 base, there was a span of 10 bases. The CDR3 totals 16 residues. Germline V lookup: CDR1 SGHTA, CDR2 FQGNSA. CDR3 loop: CASSLAGVVAKNIQYF. CDR3 nucleotides: TGTGCCAGCAGCTTAGCGGGAGTGGTGGCCAAAAACATTCAGTACTTC.

The table lists this clone with a count of one. The chain uses TRBV19 and TRBJ1-2; D ambiguous. The V and J ends lost 5 bases and 5 bases respectively, with 15 bases between them. Germline assignment: CDR1 LNHDA and CDR2 SQIVND (reference sequence). The CDR3 runs to 14 residues. The CDR3: CASSEIASGYGYTF. As DNA, the CDR3 is TGTGCCAGTAGTGAGATAGCCTCGGGGTATGGCTACACCTTC.

The chain links TRBV19 to TRBJ1-6; 8 positions agree with TRBD1. The CDR3 is made up of 14 amino acids. Germline values: CDR1 LNHDA, CDR2 SQIVND (reference sequence). Trimming took 4 bases from V and 10 from J; bases not matched to a gene: 6. The CDR3 bases are TGTGCCAGTAGTAGCCAGGGGGCTGACTCACCCCTCCACTTT. It specifies CASSSQGADSPLHF.

The V and J genes are TRBV28 and TRBJ2-3, with 9 bases matching TRBD2. Germline V gives CDR1 MDHEN, CDR2 SYDVKM. J gave up 3 bases and V 5 bases, and 9 bases lay outside the gene matches. The CDR3 has 16 residues. In DNA form, the CDR3 reads TGTGCCAGCAGTACCTTTCGCGGGAGGGTGACAGATACGCAGTATTTT. The encoded protein is CASSTFRGRVTDTQYF.

The chain links TRBV2 to TRBJ1-2; TRBD1 agrees at 9 bases. CDR3 length: 14 residues. V shed 6 bases, J shed 6 bases, and the junction held 8 bases outside the gene matches. The germline V gene has CDR1 SNHLY and CDR2 FYNNEI. The chain's CDR3 is CASSKDRGADGYTF. In DNA form, the CDR3 reads TGTGCCAGCAGCAAGGACAGGGGAGCGGATGGCTACACCTTC.

The V call is TRBV7-8, the J call TRBJ1-4; no clear D gene. CDR1 and CDR2 from the germline V gene are SGHVS and FQNEAQ. The CDR3 loop spans 14 amino acids. With 0 bases removed from V and 7 bases from J, the gap between germline ends came to 9 bases. As DNA, the CDR3 is TGTGCCAGCAGCTTAGCCCCCAGAGGTGAAAAACTGTTTTTT. Its translation is CASSLAPRGEKLFF.

The rearrangement links TRBV19 to TRBJ2-3; 12 bases match TRBD2. Germline V CDR1 and CDR2: LNHDA, SQIVND (reference sequence). Trimming cost V 4 bases and J 4 bases; bases outside gene matches: 6. This CDR3 contains 16 residues. Written as DNA, the CDR3 is TGTGCCAGTAGTACGCGACTAGCGGGAGACCCAGATACGCAGTATTTT. Protein sequence: CASSTRLAGDPDTQYF.

The chain links TRBV5-6 to TRBJ2-5; weak D call: TRBD2 (7 bases). Between the trimmed V and J ends, which lost 4 bases and 2 bases, there was a span of 21 bases. There are 17 residues in the CDR3. Looked up from germline, CDR1 is SGHDT and CDR2 is YYEEEE. CDR3 nucleotides: TGTGCCAGCAGCCGGGGGGCTGGCGGCTCCCCGCAAGAGACCCAGTACTTC. Translated: CASSRGAGGSPQETQYF.

V usage is TRBV19 and J usage is TRBJ2-7, with D perhaps matching TRBD1 (8 bases). This CDR3 region has 15 residues. Trimming stripped 6 bases from V and 1 base from J, with 16 bases between. CDR1 is LNHDA, CDR2 SQIVND, per germline (reference sequence). CDR3 in amino acids: CASSSGTGPSYEQYF. In DNA, the CDR3 is TGTGCCAGTAGCAGCGGGACAGGCCCTTCCTACGAGCAGTACTTC.

This sequence joins TRBV5-1 and TRBJ2-5; D might be TRBD2 (5 bases). Germline lookup yields CDR1 SGHRS and CDR2 YFSETQ. There are 14 residues in the CDR3. Trimming stripped 2 bases from V and 5 bases from J, with 13 bases between. In nucleotides, the CDR3 is TGCGCCAGCAGCTTTGATATCCGGGGTGAGACCCAGTACTTC. It encodes CASSFDIRGETQYF.

V is TRBV7-6 and J is TRBJ2-7, with 7 bases aligning to TRBD1. The germline CDR1 and CDR2 sequences are SGHVS and FNYEAQ. This CDR3 is 14 amino acids long. The ends lost 0 bases at V and 2 bases at J; junction bases unmatched: 1. The CDR3 sequence is CASSLAGTAYEQYF. CDR3 sequence (DNA): TGTGCCAGCAGCTTAGCCGGGACAGCCTACGAGCAGTACTTC.

V usage is TRBV19 and J usage is TRBJ2-4, with D tentatively TRBD1 (6 bases). Germline-derived CDR1 and CDR2 are LNHDA and SQIVND (reference sequence). The CDR3 contains 13 residues. Trimming cost V 7 bases and J 8 bases, with 15 bases left between them. The CDR3 DNA reads as TGTGCCAGTAACAGCAGGGGAAACTACATTCAGTACTTC. Amino acids: CASNSRGNYIQYF.

This clone was counted a few times. The gene calls are TRBV2 and TRBJ2-1; D possibly corresponds to TRBD2 (5 bases). V was clipped by 5 bases and J by 3 bases, with 11 bases between them. Germline loops: CDR1 SNHLY, CDR2 FYNNEI. The CDR3 length is 14 residues. The CDR3 nucleotides are TGTGCCAGCAGTCGGACTTCCCGCTACAATGAGCAGTTCTTC. Translation: CASSRTSRYNEQFF.

The V call is TRBV29-1, the J call TRBJ1-2; no clear D. Between the trimmed V and J ends, which lost 0 bases and 0 bases, there was a span of 14 bases. Per the germline V gene, CDR1 is SQVTM and CDR2 is ANQGSEA. The CDR3 extends over 16 amino acids. CDR3 in DNA: TGCAGCGTTGAAGATCGTCCAGGACTCACTAACTATGGCTACACCTTC. Protein: CSVEDRPGLTNYGYTF.

V is TRBV4-2 and J is TRBJ2-7; 7 bases are shared with TRBD1. This CDR3 region has 14 residues. V was pared by 0 bases and J by 5 bases, with 4 bases of the junction left unmatched. Germline V gene sequence: CDR1 LGHNA, CDR2 YNFKEQ. The CDR3 DNA reads as TGTGCCAGCAGCCAAGATACAGGGGACAACGAGCAGTACTTC. It codes for CASSQDTGDNEQYF.

The V gene is TRBV7-9, the J gene TRBJ1-5; tentative D call: TRBD1 (5 bases). This CDR3 contains 13 residues. From germline, CDR1 is SEHNR and CDR2 FQNEAQ (reference sequence). Trimming pared 1 base from V and 5 bases from J, leaving 6 bases between. The DNA for the CDR3 is TGTGCCAGCAGCTTAGAAGGGGATCAGCCCCAGCATTTT. Residues: CASSLEGDQPQHF.

J is TRBJ1-1 and V is TRBV5-4, with D maybe TRBD1 (5 bases). Germline assignment: CDR1 SGHNT and CDR2 YYREEE (reference sequence). The length of the CDR3 is 14 residues. V lost 0 bases and J 0 bases, leaving 6 bases between the germline ends. CDR3 nucleotide sequence: TGTGCCAGCAGCTTGGACAGGATGAACACTGAAGCTTTCTTT. As protein: CASSLDRMNTEAFF.

The chain links TRBV11-3 to TRBJ1-3; D is unresolved. This CDR3 has 17 amino acids. V shed 2 bases and J shed 0 bases, with 14 bases lying between them. Germline loops: CDR1 SGHNT, CDR2 YENEEA. The CDR3 loop is CASSLLGGLLSGNTIYF. CDR3 in DNA: TGTGCCAGCAGCTTACTTGGTGGGCTCCTCTCTGGAAACACCATATATTTT. The variable domain in full, with the rest retrieved from reference TRBV11-3 and TRBJ1-3, is EAGVVQSPRYKIIEKKQPVAFWCNPISGHNTLYWYLQNLGQGPELLIRYENEEAVDDSQLPKDRFSAERLKGVDSTLKIQPAELGDSAVYLCASSLLGGLLSGNTIYFGEGSWLTVV.

The J gene is TRBJ1-4, the V gene TRBV25-1, with TRBD1 identical over 9 bases. The J segment lost 5 bases and the V segment lost 1 base, leaving 2 bases of the junction unmatched. The CDR3 loop spans 15 amino acids. CDR1 is MGHDK, CDR2 SYGVNS, per germline. Here the CDR3 reads CASSESGTGNEKLFF. CDR3 nucleotides: TGTGCCAGCAGTGAATCGGGGACAGGGAATGAAAAACTGTTTTTT.

The CDR3 here is CATSDPPGRHSYNEQFF. The CDR3 region has the DNA TGTGCCACCAGCGATCCTCCTGGCCGTCACTCCTACAATGAGCAGTTCTTC. The J gene is TRBJ2-1, the V gene TRBV15, with D unclear. CDR1 and CDR2 from the germline V gene are LNHNV and YYDKDF (reference sequence). The CDR3 runs to 17 residues. The ends were cut back, 5 bases at V and 0 bases at J, with 17 bases in the middle.

The rearrangement uses TRBV5-1 and TRBJ1-2; possibly TRBD1 for D (5 bases). The CDR3 runs 14 residues. The germline V and J ends were trimmed by 4 bases and 4 bases, with 14 bases remaining between them. Germline V gene sequence: CDR1 SGHRS, CDR2 YFSETQ. The CDR3 region is CASSPPGNIYGYTF. CDR3 in DNA: TGCGCCAGCAGCCCGCCAGGGAACATCTATGGCTACACCTTC.

V and J are TRBV11-3 and TRBJ2-3; D is ambiguous. Germline CDR1 and CDR2: SGHNT and YENEEA. The CDR3 is 13 amino acids. The germline V and J ends were trimmed by 3 bases and 4 bases, with 8 bases remaining between them. The CDR3 DNA is TGTGCCAGCAGCTTTGGCTCAGCAGATACGCAGTATTTT. This sequence encodes CASSFGSADTQYF. The whole variable domain, filled in from reference TRBV11-3 and TRBJ2-3, reads EAGVVQSPRYKIIEKKQPVAFWCNPISGHNTLYWYLQNLGQGPELLIRYENEEAVDDSQLPKDRFSAERLKGVDSTLKIQPAELGDSAVYLCASSFGSADTQYFGPGTRLTVL.

The chain uses TRBV5-8 and TRBJ1-6; 7 bases are a match to TRBD1. The germline V gene encodes CDR1 SGHTS and CDR2 YDEGEE. V trimming: 0 bases; J trimming: 7 bases; junction bases outside the gene matches: 13. The CDR3 runs to 18 residues. The CDR3 here is CASSLVGGPGGVNSPLHF. As DNA, the CDR3 is TGTGCCAGCAGCTTGGTCGGAGGACCAGGGGGAGTGAATTCACCCCTCCACTTT. Combining the CDR3 with reference TRBV5-8 and TRBJ1-6 gives the whole variable domain EAGVTQSPTHLIKTRGQQATLRCSPISGHTSVYWYQQALGLGLQFLLWYDEGEERNRGNFPPRFSGRQFPNYSSELNVNALELEDSALYLCASSLVGGPGGVNSPLHFGNGTRLTVT.

This clone came up a few times. The chain links TRBV5-4 to TRBJ2-7; 9 positions match TRBD1. V was clipped by 3 bases and J by 6 bases; unmatched bases: 4. Germline assignment: CDR1 SGHNT and CDR2 YYREEE (reference sequence). The length of the CDR3 is 13 residues. CDR3 coding DNA: TGTGCCAGCAGCTCGGGACAGGGAGCCGAGCAGTACTTC. Translated, it gives CASSSGQGAEQYF.